This record concerns one TCR beta chain sequence. Measured with immunoSEQ multiplex PCR; TCRdb has only the in-frame clones, and not every one. Among 200,000 to 250,000 clones listed, 80% were seen once. These data come from a study of blood T cell repertoires in COVID-19. Whole-study context: PBMCs, B-cell-depleted T cells, or T cells provided the cDNA or gDNA that made up the material.

V gave up 1 base and J gave up 7 bases, with 15 bases separating them. The CDR3 loop spans 15 amino acids. Germline V gives CDR1 SGDLS, CDR2 YYNGEE. Sequencing was performed on peripheral blood. The chain combines TRBV9 with TRBJ2-1; TRBD1 is a possible D gene (6 bases). The receptor was isolated from a human donor in a cohort sampled during active COVID-19. The CDR3 loop reads CASSVTDRKFNEQFF. The CDR3 coding sequence is TGTGCCAGCAGCGTAACGGACAGAAAGTTTAATGAGCAGTTCTTC. Based on the CDR3 plus reference TRBV9 and TRBJ2-1, the full variable domain is DSGVTQTPKHLITATGQRVTLRCSPRSGDLSVYWYQQSLDQGLQFLIQYYNGEERAKGNILERFSAQQFPDLHSELNLSSLELGDSALYFCASSVTDRKFNEQFFGPGTRLTVL.